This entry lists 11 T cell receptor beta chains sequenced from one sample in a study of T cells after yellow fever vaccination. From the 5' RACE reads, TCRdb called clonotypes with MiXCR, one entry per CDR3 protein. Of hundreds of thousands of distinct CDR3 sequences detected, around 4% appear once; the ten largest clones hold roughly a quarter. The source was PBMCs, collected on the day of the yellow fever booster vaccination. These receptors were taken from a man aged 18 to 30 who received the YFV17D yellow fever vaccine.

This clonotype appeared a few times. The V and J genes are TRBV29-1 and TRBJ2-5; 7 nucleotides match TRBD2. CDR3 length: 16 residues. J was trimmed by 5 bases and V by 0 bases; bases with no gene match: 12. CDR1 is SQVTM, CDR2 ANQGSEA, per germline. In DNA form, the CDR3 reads TGCAGCGTTGAAGATCTGCGGGCCGGGGGGTTTGAGACCCAGTACTTC. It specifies CSVEDLRAGGFETQYF.

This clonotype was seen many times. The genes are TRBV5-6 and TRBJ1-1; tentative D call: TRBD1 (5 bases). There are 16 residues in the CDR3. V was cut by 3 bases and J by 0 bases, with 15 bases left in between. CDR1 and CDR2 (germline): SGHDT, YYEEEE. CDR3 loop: CASSSFTGLMNTEAFF. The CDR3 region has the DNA TGTGCCAGCAGCTCTTTTACAGGACTCATGAACACTGAAGCTTTCTTT. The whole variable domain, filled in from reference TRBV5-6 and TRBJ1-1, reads DAGVTQSPTHLIKTRGQQVTLRCSPKSGHDTVSWYQQALGQGPQFIFQYYEEEERQRGNFPDRFSGHQFPNYSSELNVNALLLGDSALYLCASSSFTGLMNTEAFFGQGTRLTVV.

The CDR3 spells CASGLVENQPQHF. The CDR3 nucleotides read TGTGCTAGTGGTTTGGTAGAGAATCAGCCCCAGCATTTT. The J gene is TRBJ1-5, the V gene TRBV12-5; D gene uncertain. This CDR3 is built from 13 residues. Germline V gene lookup returns CDR1 LGHNT and CDR2 FRNRAP. Trimming removed 0 bases from V and 4 bases from J, with 4 bases in between.

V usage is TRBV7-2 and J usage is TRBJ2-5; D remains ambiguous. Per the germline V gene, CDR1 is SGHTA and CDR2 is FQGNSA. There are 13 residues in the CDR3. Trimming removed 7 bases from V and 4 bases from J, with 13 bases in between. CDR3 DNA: TGTGCCAGCAACACAGACTCGGTAGAGACCCAGTACTTC. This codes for CASNTDSVETQYF.

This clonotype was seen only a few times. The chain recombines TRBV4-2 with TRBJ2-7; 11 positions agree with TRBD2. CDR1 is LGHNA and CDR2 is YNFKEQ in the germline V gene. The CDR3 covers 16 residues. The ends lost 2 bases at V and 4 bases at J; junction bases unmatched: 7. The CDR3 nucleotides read TGTGCCAGCAGCCAACCGATAGCGGGGGGGCAGTACGAGCAGTACTTC. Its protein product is CASSQPIAGGQYEQYF.

In DNA form, the CDR3 reads TGCGCCAGCAGTGAGCAGGGAGGGGCTTTCTTT. It yields the protein CASSEQGGAFF. The genes are TRBV10-2 and TRBJ1-1, with D perhaps TRBD1 (5 bases). The CDR3 sequence is 11 residues long. Trimming pared 2 bases from V and 11 bases from J, leaving 9 bases between. Germline V gene lookup returns CDR1 WSHSY and CDR2 SAAADI.

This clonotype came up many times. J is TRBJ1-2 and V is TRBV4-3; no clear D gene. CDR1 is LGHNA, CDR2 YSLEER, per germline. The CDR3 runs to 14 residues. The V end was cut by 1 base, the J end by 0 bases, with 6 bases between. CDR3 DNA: TGCGCCAGCAGCCAAGGAGGGACTAACTATGGCTACACCTTC. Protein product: CASSQGGTNYGYTF.

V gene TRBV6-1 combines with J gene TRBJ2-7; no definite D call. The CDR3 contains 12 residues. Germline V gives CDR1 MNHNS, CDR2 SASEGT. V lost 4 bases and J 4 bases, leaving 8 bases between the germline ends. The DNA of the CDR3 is TGTGCCAGCAGTGTGGGTCAGTACGAGCAGTACGTC. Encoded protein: CASSVGQYEQYV.

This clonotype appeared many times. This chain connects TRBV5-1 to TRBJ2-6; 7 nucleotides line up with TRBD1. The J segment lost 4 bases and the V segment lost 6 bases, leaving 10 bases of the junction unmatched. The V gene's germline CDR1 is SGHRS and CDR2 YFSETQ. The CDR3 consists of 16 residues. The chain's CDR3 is CASTPSGGIGANVLTF. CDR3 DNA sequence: TGCGCCAGCACCCCTTCAGGGGGAATAGGGGCCAACGTCCTGACTTTC.

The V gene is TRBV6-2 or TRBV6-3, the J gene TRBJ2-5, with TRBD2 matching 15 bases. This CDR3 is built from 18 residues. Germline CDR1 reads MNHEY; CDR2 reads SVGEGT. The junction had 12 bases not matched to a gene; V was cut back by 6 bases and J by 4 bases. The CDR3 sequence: CASSQSRTSGGARETQYF. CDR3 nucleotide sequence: TGTGCCAGCAGCCAGTCCCGGACTAGCGGGGGGGCGCGAGAGACCCAGTACTTC.

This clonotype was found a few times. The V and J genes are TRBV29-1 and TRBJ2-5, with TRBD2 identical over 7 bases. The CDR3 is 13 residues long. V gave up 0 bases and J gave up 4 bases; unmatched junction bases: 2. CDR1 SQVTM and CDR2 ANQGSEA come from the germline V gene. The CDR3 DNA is TGCAGCGTTGAAGATGGCGGGGGAGAGACCCAGTACTTC. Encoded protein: CSVEDGGGETQYF.